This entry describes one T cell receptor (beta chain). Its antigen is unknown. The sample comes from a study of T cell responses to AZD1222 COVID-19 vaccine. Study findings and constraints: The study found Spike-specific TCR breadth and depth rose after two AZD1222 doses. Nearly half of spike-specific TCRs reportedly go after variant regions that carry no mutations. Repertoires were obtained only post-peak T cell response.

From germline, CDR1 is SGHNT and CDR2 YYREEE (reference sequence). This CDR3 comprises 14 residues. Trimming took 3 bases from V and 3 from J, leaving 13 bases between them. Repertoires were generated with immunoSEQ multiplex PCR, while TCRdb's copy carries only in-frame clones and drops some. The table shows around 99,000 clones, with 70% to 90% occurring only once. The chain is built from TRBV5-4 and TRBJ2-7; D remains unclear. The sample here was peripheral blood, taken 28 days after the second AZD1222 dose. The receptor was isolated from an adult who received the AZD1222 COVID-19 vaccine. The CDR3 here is CASSSKPLNYEQYF. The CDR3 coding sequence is TGTGCCAGCAGCTCGAAACCTCTTAACTACGAGCAGTACTTC.